This T cell receptor beta chain was captured in a study of T cell clonality in common variable immunodeficiency. Study-wide results and caveats: Fewer deletions and N-nucleotide insertions were reportedly seen in common variable immunodeficiency TCR beta sequences.

Produced via immunoSEQ multiplex PCR; TCRdb's table is partial and in-frame only. This repertoire lists 25,000 or so clones without singletons; under 10% sits in the top ten. This CDR3 is 15 amino acids long. Trimming took off 8 bases at V and 1 base at J, with 16 bases between the two ends. The germline gives CDR1 KGHSH, CDR2 LQKENI. This clone was counted ten times or more. What it recognizes is unknown. Coverage ceases 3 residues before the CDR3 finishes, and the germline J gene fills in the end. This sequence originates from a human donor with common variable immunodeficiency. The sample comprised peripheral blood mononuclear cells. The rearrangement joins TRBV18 to TRBJ2-3, with a tentative D call TRBD2 (5 bases). The sequenced part of the CDR3 DNA is TGTGCCAGCACCCCCGCAGGAGCGGGCACAGATACG. It specifies CASTPAGAGTDT. The whole CDR3 region reads CASTPAGAGTDTQYF.